Below are 19 T cell receptor beta chains sequenced from a single sample in a study of early T cells in non-severe SARS-CoV-2 infection. MiXCR was run by TCRdb on the 5' RACE reads, yielding one entry per CDR3 protein. The profile shows tens of thousands of distinct CDR3 sequences, under 4.5% of them singletons. What was sequenced was whole blood. The receptors were sampled from an adult who was a healthcare worker with PCR-confirmed SARS-CoV-2 infection or an uninfected control (not recorded which).

This clonotype was detected many times. This sequence joins TRBV7-8 and TRBJ2-6; D unclear. Per germline, CDR1 SGHVS and CDR2 FQNEAQ. The CDR3 has 12 amino acids. Trimming pared 6 bases from V and 4 bases from J, leaving 4 bases between. CDR3 bases: TGTGCCAGCAGTCCGGGGGCCAACGTCCTGACTTTC. This sequence encodes CASSPGANVLTF.

This clonotype was seen many times. The chain joins TRBV2 to TRBJ2-1, with 8 bases matching TRBD1. Per the germline V gene, CDR1 is SNHLY and CDR2 is FYNNEI. CDR3 length equals 13 residues. Losses at the gene ends were 6 bases for V and 6 bases for J; bases not matched to a gene: 4. The CDR3 nucleotides are TGTGCCAGCAGCAAGGACAGGGCCAATGAGCAGTTCTTC. Its protein is CASSKDRANEQFF.

This clonotype was seen ten or more times. The CDR3 reads CASSLTGSEQFF. In DNA form, the CDR3 reads TGTGCCAGCAGCTTAACCGGTAGTGAGCAGTTCTTC. The J gene is TRBJ2-1, the V gene TRBV7-3; D is unclear. Trimming stripped 0 bases from V and 9 bases from J, with 6 bases between. The CDR3 runs 12 residues. Germline V gene lookup returns CDR1 SGHTA and CDR2 FQGTGA.

This clonotype was observed many times. J is TRBJ2-6 and V is TRBV3-1; TRBD1 is a possible D gene (6 bases). The CDR3 is made up of 19 amino acids. Germline V gives CDR1 LGHDT, CDR2 YNNKEL (reference sequence). V shed 4 bases and J shed 0 bases, with 19 bases lying between them. The CDR3 sequence: CASSPLVGGLGSGANVLTF. CDR3 nucleotides: TGTGCCAGCAGCCCCCTCGTTGGGGGCTTAGGCTCTGGGGCCAACGTCCTGACTTTC.

The sample holds a few counts of this clonotype. This chain joins TRBV6-2 or TRBV6-3 and TRBJ1-1; tentatively, D is TRBD1 (6 bases). This CDR3 has 14 residues. The V gene's germline CDR1 is MNHEY and CDR2 SVGEGT. V was cut by 11 bases and J by 0 bases, with 16 bases left in between. CDR3 in amino acids: CAAGGPGMNTEAFF. For the CDR3, the DNA is TGTGCCGCCGGGGGGCCTGGGATGAACACTGAAGCTTTCTTT.

Ten or more counts support this clonotype. The genes are TRBV6-2 or TRBV6-3 and TRBJ1-1; D unclear. The germline CDR1 and CDR2 sequences are MNHEY and SVGEGT. This CDR3 region has 12 residues. V lost 2 bases and J lost 4, with 5 bases in between. CDR3 protein: CASSYPSTEAFF. CDR3 coding DNA: TGTGCCAGCAGTTACCCTTCCACTGAAGCTTTCTTT.

This chain uses TRBV29-1 with TRBJ1-4; D might be TRBD1 (5 bases). CDR1 SQVTM and CDR2 ANQGSEA come from the germline V gene. This CDR3 has 13 residues. V shed 6 bases and J shed 3 bases, with 11 bases lying between them. Here the CDR3 DNA reads TGCAGCGTGGGGGGGATTGCTAATGAAAAACTGTTTTTT. Translation: CSVGGIANEKLFF.

This clonotype was recorded many times. The chain employs TRBV6-5 and TRBJ2-7; the match to TRBD1 covers 10 bases. V dropped 4 bases and J dropped 2; count of bases not matched to a gene: 2. CDR3 length: 14 residues. CDR1 is MNHEY and CDR2 is SVGAGI in the germline V gene. CDR3 loop: CASSSDRGAYEQYF. CDR3 nucleotide sequence: TGTGCCAGCAGTTCGGACAGGGGGGCCTACGAGCAGTACTTC.

This clonotype showed up many times. The V call is TRBV2, the J call TRBJ2-1, with 9 nucleotides matching TRBD1. Germline assignment: CDR1 SNHLY and CDR2 FYNNEI. J was trimmed by 5 bases and V by 7 bases; bases with no gene match: 3. This CDR3 spans 13 amino acids. The CDR3 region is CASKGQGHNEQFF. CDR3 DNA sequence: TGTGCCAGCAAGGGACAGGGCCACAATGAGCAGTTCTTC.

This clonotype was seen many times. The chain combines TRBV9 with TRBJ1-3; D may be TRBD1 (5 bases). Between the trimmed V and J ends, which lost 3 bases and 0 bases, there was a span of 10 bases. This CDR3 region has 15 residues. Germline V CDR1 and CDR2: SGDLS, YYNGEE. This CDR3 reads CASSGTNLSGNTIYF. DNA for the CDR3: TGTGCCAGCAGCGGGACAAACCTCTCTGGAAACACCATATATTTT.

Ten or more counts support this clonotype. This sequence joins TRBV19 and TRBJ2-1, with D possibly TRBD2 on 6 matching bases. This CDR3 is 14 amino acids long. The germline V gene encodes CDR1 LNHDA and CDR2 SQIVND (reference sequence). Trimming left V 3 bases short and J 12 bases short, with 18 bases between. Here the CDR3 DNA reads TGTGCCAGTAGTATGAATCCCGGAGAGGAGGGGCAGTTCTTC. Its translation is CASSMNPGEEGQFF.

This clonotype was found many times. This chain links TRBV19 with TRBJ2-1, with 9 bases aligning to TRBD2. The CDR3 covers 15 residues. Trimming at V came to 5 bases and at J to 9 bases, leaving 11 bases not matched to a gene. Germline V lookup: CDR1 LNHDA, CDR2 SQIVND (reference sequence). The CDR3 DNA is TGTGCCAGTAGTGGTAGCGGGGGTTTAACTCCTGAGCAGTTCTTC. It is translated as CASSGSGGLTPEQFF.

This clonotype was recorded at least ten times. This chain connects TRBV12-5 to TRBJ2-1; no clear D gene. Germline CDR1 is LGHNT and CDR2 is FRNRAP. V dropped 0 bases and J dropped 7 bases, with 7 bases sitting between them. The CDR3 contains 13 residues. CDR3: CASGLVPKNEQFF. The DNA of the CDR3 is TGTGCTAGTGGTTTGGTTCCCAAGAATGAGCAGTTCTTC. Drawing the rest from reference TRBV12-5 and TRBJ2-1, the complete variable domain is DARVTQTPRHKVTEMGQEVTMRCQPILGHNTVFWYRQTMMQGLELLAYFRNRAPLDDSGMPKDRFSAEMPDATLATLKIQPSEPRDSAVYFCASGLVPKNEQFFGPGTRLTVL.

This clonotype came up many times. The rearrangement uses TRBV6-1 and TRBJ2-1; 10 bases map to TRBD2. The germline V gene encodes CDR1 MNHNS and CDR2 SASEGT. V shed 7 bases and J 9 bases; nucleotides not matched to a gene: 18. CDR3 length: 17 residues. CDR3 residues: CASTSSRGLAMSGEQFF. The DNA for the CDR3 is TGTGCCAGCACCTCATCCCGGGGACTAGCGATGAGTGGTGAGCAGTTCTTC.

This clonotype occurred a few times. J is TRBJ2-3 and V is TRBV5-1; D remains ambiguous. The CDR3 length is 12 residues. Germline V lookup: CDR1 SGHRS, CDR2 YFSETQ. V was clipped by 0 bases and J by 4 bases, with 3 bases between them. CDR3 sequence (DNA): TGCGCCAGCAGCTTGGGGGCAGATACGCAGTATTTT. Protein sequence: CASSLGADTQYF.

This chain uses TRBV28 with TRBJ2-3; no firm D call. This CDR3 region has 14 residues. Germline CDR1 is MDHEN and CDR2 is SYDVKM. The V end was cut by 5 bases, the J end by 0 bases, with 9 bases between. The DNA for the CDR3 is TGTGCCAGCAGTACCCCCCCAAGCACAGATACGCAGTATTTT. Translating it yields CASSTPPSTDTQYF.

This clonotype occurred many times. This chain joins TRBV10-1 and TRBJ2-7; the match to TRBD1 covers 9 bases. From germline, CDR1 is WNHNN and CDR2 SYGVQD (reference sequence). The CDR3 spans 14 residues. V trimming: 4 bases; J trimming: 2 bases; junction bases outside the gene matches: 3. In DNA, the CDR3 is TGCGCCAGCAGTGTTAACAGGGGGCCCTACGAGCAGTACTTC. Translated: CASSVNRGPYEQYF.

In its sample, this clonotype was seen many times. The gene calls are TRBV12-3 or TRBV12-4 and TRBJ2-7; 7 bases map to TRBD1. The CDR3 spans 14 residues. V lost 1 base and J lost 3; bases outside the gene matches: 3. The DNA for the CDR3 is TGTGCCAGCAGTTTAGTGCCAGGGGGCTACGAGCAGTACTTC. Its protein is CASSLVPGGYEQYF.

The chain employs TRBV11-3 and TRBJ2-7; 7 bases agree with TRBD2. The CDR3 spans 14 residues. With V trimmed by 3 bases and J by 2 bases, 4 bases remained unmatched. Germline V CDR1 and CDR2: SGHNT, YENEEA. As DNA, the CDR3 is TGTGCCAGCAGCTTGACGGGACTAACCTACGAGCAGTACTTC. This codes for CASSLTGLTYEQYF.